This T cell receptor (beta chain) was identified during a study of T cells in Graves' hyperthyroidism and ophthalmopathy. This CDR3 contains 16 residues. J lost 4 bases, V lost 0 bases, and 12 bases had no gene match. Germline CDR1 DFQATT, CDR2 SNEGSKA (reference sequence). Template material for amplifying TCR beta CDR3 regions consisted of RNA transcripts. Researchers ran a first-round RT-PCR on the TCR CDR3 using the HTBI primer set. TCRdb re-derived calls from the multiplex PCR reads in MiXCR, one entry per CDR3 protein. The table has 610,000 or so distinct CDR3 sequences, about half seen once. Regarding this clonotype: Antigen unknown.

Study observations and caveats: A model built on 13 V-J features separated ophthalmopathy from stable hyperthyroidism. Blood samples included most of the expanded thyroid clonotypes exceeding 0.001.

The chain is built from TRBV20-1 and TRBJ2-7; 7 nucleotides align to TRBD2. Sequenced sample: peripheral blood or thyroid tissue (not recorded which). This TCR was recovered from a woman aged 18-29 years with Graves' hyperthyroidism. The CDR3 DNA follows: TGCAGTGCTAGAGATTTTTTGGGGGAGGGCCGGTACGAGCAGTACTTC. Its protein is CSARDFLGEGRYEQYF.